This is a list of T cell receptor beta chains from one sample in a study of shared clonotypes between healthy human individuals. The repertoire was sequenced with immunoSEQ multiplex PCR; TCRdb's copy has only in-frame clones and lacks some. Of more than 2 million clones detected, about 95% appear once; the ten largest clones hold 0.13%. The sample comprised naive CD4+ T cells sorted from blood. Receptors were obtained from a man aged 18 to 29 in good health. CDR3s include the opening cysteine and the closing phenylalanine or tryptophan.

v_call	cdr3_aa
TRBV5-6	CASSSPILSEQYF
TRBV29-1	CSVAAWFGSGTEAFF
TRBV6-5	CASRTGTRNTGELFF
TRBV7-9	CASSKGASNTEAFF
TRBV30	CAWIRGGRETQYF
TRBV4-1	CASSQDLTSRGGYTF
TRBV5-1	CASSSGSGEQFF
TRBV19	CASSISLGTVNSPLHF
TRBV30	CAWTSLLQGRAEQYF
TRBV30	CAWSVGGQGLQPQHF
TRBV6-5	CASSRGKNTEAFF
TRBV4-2	CASSQDFGQGNQPQHF
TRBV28	CASSQQGGKDEAFF
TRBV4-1	CASSRQINSPLHF
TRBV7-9	CASSPRTGSTYEQYF
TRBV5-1	CASNPGHENTEAFF
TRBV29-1	CSGAHQETQYF
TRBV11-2	CASSLGEIGGYTF
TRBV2	CASSAWGSGANVLTF
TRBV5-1	CASSLDPSAASSKNIQYF
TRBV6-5	CASSLAGLYGYTF
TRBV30	CAWPDREGLAEQYF
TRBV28	CASSGPILTFF
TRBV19	CASMGQLNTEAFF
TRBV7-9	CASSSGGTPPLHF
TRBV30	CAWSTGGPGDTQYF
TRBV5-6	CASSLRGTAAYEQYF
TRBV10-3	CAISEGQGGQPQHF
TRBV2	CASSNSPGPIYGYTF
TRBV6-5	CASSYSQGVEKLFF
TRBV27	CASKLAGGSSTDTQYF
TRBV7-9	CASSLANEQFF